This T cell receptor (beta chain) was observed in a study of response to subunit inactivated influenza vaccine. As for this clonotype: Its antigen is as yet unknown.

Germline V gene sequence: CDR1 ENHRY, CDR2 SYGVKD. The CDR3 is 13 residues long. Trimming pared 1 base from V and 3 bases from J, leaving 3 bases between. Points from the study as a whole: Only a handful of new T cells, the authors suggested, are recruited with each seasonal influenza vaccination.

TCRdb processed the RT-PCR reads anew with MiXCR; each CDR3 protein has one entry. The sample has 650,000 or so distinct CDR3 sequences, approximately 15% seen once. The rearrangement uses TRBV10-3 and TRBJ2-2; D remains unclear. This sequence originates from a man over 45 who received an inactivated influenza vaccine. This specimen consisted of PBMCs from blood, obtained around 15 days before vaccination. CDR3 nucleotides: TGTGCCATCAGTGAGTTCGACACCGGGGAGCTGTTTTTT. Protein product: CAISEFDTGELFF.